This TCR beta chain originates from a study of CD8 T cells in ankylosing spondylitis. Notes on this clonotype: No antigen is known for it.

A quantitative 5'-RACE method, one with molecular barcodes, was used to make TCR beta libraries. TCRdb reprocessed the 5' RACE reads with MiXCR, giving one entry per CDR3 protein. Here the sample spans approximately 440,000 distinct CDR3 sequences, 15% to 20% being singletons. Study-level points and caveats: Significant enrichment of disease-linked clones was reported in matched ankylosing spondylitis synovial fluid. About 8 highly homologous variants made up a TCR beta motif, and this motif appeared characteristic of ankylosing spondylitis blood. CD8+ by phenotype, disease-linked clones were relatively rare in peripheral blood. Both synovial fluid and blood in reactive arthritis had previously been reported to carry some motif variants.

The CDR3 sequence is 13 residues long. The V gene lost 5 bases and the J gene lost 4 bases, with 14 bases spanning the gap. Germline V gene data show CDR1 as DFQATT and CDR2 as SNEGSKA (reference sequence). This sequence originates from a male donor with ankylosing spondylitis. The sequenced sample consisted of blood, either unsorted or a sorted T cell fraction (not recorded which). The chain links TRBV20-1 to TRBJ1-1, with unresolved D. This CDR3 reads CSAPGGVGTEAFF. The CDR3 coding sequence is TGCAGTGCTCCGGGCGGGGTCGGCACTGAAGCTTTCTTT.